These 10 T cell receptor beta chains originate from one sample sequenced in a study of response to subunit inactivated influenza vaccine. Each CDR3 protein is one row after TCRdb ran MiXCR on the RT-PCR reads. The table lists 300,000 to 350,000 distinct CDR3 sequences, 21% of them singletons. The sequences come from PBMCs from blood, collected less than 22 months after vaccination. All receptors come from a man aged 50-75 years who received an inactivated influenza vaccine.

This clonotype has a handful of counts. The chain links TRBV20-1 to TRBJ2-3; D possibly uses TRBD1 or TRBD2 (5 bases each). With 3 bases removed from V and 0 bases from J, the gap between germline ends came to 13 bases. There are 15 residues in the CDR3. CDR1 and CDR2 (germline): DFQATT, SNEGSKA (reference sequence). The CDR3 spells CSASRGPPSTDTQYF. The CDR3 DNA reads as TGCAGTGCTAGCCGGGGACCCCCTAGCACAGATACGCAGTATTTT.

Only a few counts were recorded for this clonotype. The chain links TRBV20-1 to TRBJ1-2; 8 bases match TRBD1. Germline CDR1 and CDR2: DFQATT and SNEGSKA (reference sequence). The CDR3 runs to 14 residues. J was trimmed by 1 base and V by 6 bases; bases with no gene match: 7. In DNA, the CDR3 is TGCAGTGCAAACCAGGGGGCGTTTAACTATGGCTACACCTTC. This translates into CSANQGAFNYGYTF.

The chain has TRBV6-2 or TRBV6-3 and TRBJ2-5, with D possibly TRBD2 on 5 matching bases. Per germline, CDR1 MNHEY and CDR2 SVGEGT. The CDR3 sequence is 15 residues long. With 2 bases removed from V and 7 bases from J, the gap between germline ends came to 17 bases. This CDR3 reads CASSYPGNSFGTQYF. The CDR3 DNA reads TGTGCCAGCAGTTACCCGGGGAACTCCTTCGGGACCCAGTACTTC.

The chain links TRBV2 to TRBJ2-5; 8 bases match TRBD2. CDR3 size: 15 residues. V was pared by 7 bases and J by 4 bases, with 11 bases of the junction left unmatched. The germline V gene has CDR1 SNHLY and CDR2 FYNNEI. CDR3 sequence: CASKIAGTARETQYF. The CDR3 DNA sequence: TGTGCCAGCAAAATAGCGGGGACCGCACGAGAGACCCAGTACTTC.

This clonotype was seen more than once but under ten times. The V call is TRBV6-1, the J call TRBJ2-3, with 13 bases aligning to TRBD2. This CDR3 is built from 15 residues. V shed 6 bases, J shed 4 bases, and the junction held 4 bases outside the gene matches. Germline loops: CDR1 MNHNS, CDR2 SASEGT. The DNA for the CDR3 is TGTGCCAGCAGGAGGACTAGCGGGAGTGCAGATACGCAGTATTTT. Encoded protein: CASRRTSGSADTQYF.

This chain uses TRBV11-2 with TRBJ2-7; 12 nucleotides line up with TRBD2. The CDR3 length is 15 residues. Germline V gene data show CDR1 as SGHAT and CDR2 as FQNNGV. J gave up 2 bases and V 6 bases, and 5 bases lay outside the gene matches. The CDR3 DNA is TGTGCCAGCAGAAGATCTAGCGGGGGGGCCTACGAGCAGTACTTC. It is translated as CASRRSSGGAYEQYF.

This clonotype was detected only a few times. The gene calls are TRBV13 and TRBJ1-1; D gene uncertain. CDR3 size: 18 residues. Germline V gene lookup returns CDR1 PRHDT and CDR2 FYEKMQ (reference sequence). Trimming left V 2 bases short and J 2 bases short, with 21 bases between. The CDR3 DNA is TGTGCCAGCAGCTTAAGCCTCCCCACCGAGGGCGTTAACACTGAAGCTTTCTTT. This translates into CASSLSLPTEGVNTEAFF.

The J gene is TRBJ2-3, the V gene TRBV18, with 12 bases lining up with TRBD2. Germline CDR1 KGHSH, CDR2 LQKENI. The CDR3 spans 16 residues. Trimming removed 2 bases from V and 10 bases from J; junction bases left unmatched: 10. The CDR3 DNA reads as TGTGCCAGCTCACCAAGGACTAGCGGGACCTCCGCGGCGCAGTATTTT. Encoded protein: CASSPRTSGTSAAQYF.

The rearrangement uses TRBV10-3 and TRBJ2-1; 10 bases are shared with TRBD2. Germline assignment: CDR1 ENHRY and CDR2 SYGVKD. This CDR3 comprises 17 residues. The ends lost 6 bases at V and 6 bases at J; junction bases unmatched: 14. CDR3 in amino acids: CAISETPAGGPRNEQFF. In DNA form, the CDR3 reads TGTGCCATCAGCGAGACCCCAGCGGGAGGGCCTCGCAATGAGCAGTTCTTC.

This clonotype was counted only a few times. V gene TRBV28 combines with J gene TRBJ2-2, with a tentative D call TRBD1 (5 bases). The CDR3 runs to 14 residues. Trimming cost V 2 bases and J 4 bases, with 8 bases left between them. The germline V gene has CDR1 MDHEN and CDR2 SYDVKM. This CDR3 is CASSLAGRTGELFF. As DNA, the CDR3 is TGTGCCAGCAGTTTAGCAGGGCGCACCGGGGAGCTGTTTTTT.